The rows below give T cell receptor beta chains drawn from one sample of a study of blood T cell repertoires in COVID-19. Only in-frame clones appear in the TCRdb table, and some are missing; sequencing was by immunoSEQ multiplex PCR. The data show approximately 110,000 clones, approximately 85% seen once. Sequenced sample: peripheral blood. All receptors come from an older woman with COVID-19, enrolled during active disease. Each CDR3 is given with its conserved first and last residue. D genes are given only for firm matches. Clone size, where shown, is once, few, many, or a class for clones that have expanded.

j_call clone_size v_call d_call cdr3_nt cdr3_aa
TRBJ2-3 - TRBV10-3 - TGTGCCATCAGTGCAACCAACAATGTGGCAGATACGCAGTATTTT CAISATNNVADTQYF
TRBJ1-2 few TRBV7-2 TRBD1 TGTGCCAGCAGCTTAGAAGGGACAGGGCGATATGGCTACACCTTC CASSLEGTGRYGYTF
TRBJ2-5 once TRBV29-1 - TGCAGCGTTGAAAGAGGGCAAGAGACCCAGTACTTC CSVERGQETQYF
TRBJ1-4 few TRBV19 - TGTGCCAGTAGTCTAGGGAAAGAGGCCTCTAATGAAAAACTGTTTTTT CASSLGKEASNEKLFF
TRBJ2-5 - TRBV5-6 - TGTGCCAGCAGCTTCGCGGGGGCCGGGGAAGAGACCCAGTACTTC CASSFAGAGEETQYF
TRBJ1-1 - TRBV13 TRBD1 TGTGCCAGCAGCTTAATCACAGGGGGTGACACTGAAGCTTTCTTT CASSLITGGDTEAFF
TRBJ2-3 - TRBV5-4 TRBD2 TGTGCCAGCAGCTTAATAGCGGGGGGGGACACAGATACGCAGTATTTT CASSLIAGGDTDTQYF
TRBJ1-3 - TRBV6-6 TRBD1 TGTGCCAGCAGCTCGGACAGGGGGCTGGAAAACACCATATATTTT CASSSDRGLENTIYF
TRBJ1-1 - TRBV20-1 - TGCAGTCTCGGGACAACTGAAGCTTTCTTT CSLGTTEAFF
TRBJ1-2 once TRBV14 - TGTGCCAGCAGCCAAAGGGGCGGGGGTGGCTACACCTTC CASSQRGGGGYTF
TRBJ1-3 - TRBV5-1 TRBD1 TGCGCCAGCAGCTTGGTGGGGACAGGTGACTCTGGAAACACCATATATTTT CASSLVGTGDSGNTIYF
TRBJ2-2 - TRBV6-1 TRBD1 TGTGCCAGCAGTGAATGGATGTGGACAGGGGGCCCGAACACCGGGGAGCTGTTTTTT CASSEWMWTGGPNTGELFF
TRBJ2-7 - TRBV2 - TGTGCCAGCAGTGAACAGGGCTACGAGCAGTACTTC CASSEQGYEQYF
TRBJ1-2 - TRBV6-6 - TGTGCCAGCAGGTCCACAGGATTCCTCTATGGCTACACCTTC CASRSTGFLYGYTF
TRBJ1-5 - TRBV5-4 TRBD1 TGTGCCAGCAGCACACAGGGGGATCAGCCCCAGCATTTT CASSTQGDQPQHF
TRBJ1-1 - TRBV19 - TGTGCCAGTCGTCCCGGGACTGCGATTATTGAAGCTTTCTTT CASRPGTAIIEAFF
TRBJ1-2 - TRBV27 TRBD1 TGTGCCAGCAGTCGTACAGGGGATTATGGCTACACCTTC CASSRTGDYGYTF
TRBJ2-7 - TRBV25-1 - TGTGCCAGCAGTGGTCTTTCTTCCTACGAGCAGTACTTC CASSGLSSYEQYF
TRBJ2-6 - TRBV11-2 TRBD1 TGTGCCAGCAGCCTAAGGACAGGGGGGAAGGGTGGGGCCAACGTCCTGACTTTC CASSLRTGGKGGANVLTF
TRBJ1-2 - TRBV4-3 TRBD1 TGCGCCAGCAGCCAGGAAGTACAGGGGGCGACCTATGGCTACACCTTC CASSQEVQGATYGYTF
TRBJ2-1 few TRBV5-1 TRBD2 TGCGCCAGCAGCCACCCAGGCGGGGGGGCCGGTGAGCAGTTCTTC CASSHPGGGAGEQFF
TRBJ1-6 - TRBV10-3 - TGTGCCATCAGTGACCTTAGCCGGGGGGGCAATAATTCACCCCTCCACTTT CAISDLSRGGNNSPLHF
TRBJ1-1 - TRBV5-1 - TGCGCCAGCAAGGAGGGGTCTGAAGCTTTCTTT CASKEGSEAFF
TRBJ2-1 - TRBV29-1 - TGCAGCGTTCATGCCTCCGCCGGGACATCCTACAGCTCCTACAATGAGCAGTTCTTC CSVHASAGTSYSSYNEQFF
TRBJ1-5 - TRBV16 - TGTGCCGGCAGCCAATCGGCAGGGTCGCGGCAGCCCCAGCATTTT CAGSQSAGSRQPQHF
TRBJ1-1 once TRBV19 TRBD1 TGTGCCAGTTCGGCAGGGGGTATGAACACTGAAGCTTTCTTT CASSAGGMNTEAFF
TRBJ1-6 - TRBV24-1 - TGTGCCACCCAATCAGGGTTTGATTCACCCCTCCACTTT CATQSGFDSPLHF
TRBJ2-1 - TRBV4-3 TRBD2 TGCGCCAGCAGCCAAGAGCGGGGGGGGCAGTTCTTC CASSQERGGQFF
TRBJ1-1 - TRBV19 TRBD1 TGTGCCAGTAGTATCGGACAGGGGGCGTCCACTGAAGCTTTCTTT CASSIGQGASTEAFF
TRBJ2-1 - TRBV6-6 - TGTGCCAGCAGTTACGGCCAACAGGGATCGGAGTTCTTC CASSYGQQGSEFF
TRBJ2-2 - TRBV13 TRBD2 TGTGCCAGCAGCCGACTTAGCGGGGGGCTGAACACCGGGGAGCTGTTTTTT CASSRLSGGLNTGELFF
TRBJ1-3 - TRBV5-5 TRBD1 TGTGCCAGCACCGGACAGGTCTCTGGAAACACCATATATTTT CASTGQVSGNTIYF